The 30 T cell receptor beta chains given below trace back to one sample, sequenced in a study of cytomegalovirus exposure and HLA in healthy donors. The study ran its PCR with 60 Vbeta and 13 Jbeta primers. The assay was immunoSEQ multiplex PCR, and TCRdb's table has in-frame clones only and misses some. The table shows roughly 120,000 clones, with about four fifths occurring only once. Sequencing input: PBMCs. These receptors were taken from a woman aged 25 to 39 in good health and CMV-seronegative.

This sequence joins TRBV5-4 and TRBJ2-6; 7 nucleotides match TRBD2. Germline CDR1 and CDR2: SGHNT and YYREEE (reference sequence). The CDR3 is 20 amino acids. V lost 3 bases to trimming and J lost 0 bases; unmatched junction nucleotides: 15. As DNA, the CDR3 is TGTGCCAGCAGCTGGGCGCGAGGCGGGAGTTTGGGCTCTGGGGCCAACGTCCTGACTTTC. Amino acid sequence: CASSWARGGSLGSGANVLTF.

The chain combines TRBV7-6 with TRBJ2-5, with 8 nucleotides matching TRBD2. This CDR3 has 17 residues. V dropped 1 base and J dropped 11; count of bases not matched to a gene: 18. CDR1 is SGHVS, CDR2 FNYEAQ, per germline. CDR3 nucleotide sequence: TGTGCCAGCAGCTTAGAGGCGGGAGGTCTCCAATCCGCAGAGCAGTACTTC. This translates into CASSLEAGGLQSAEQYF.

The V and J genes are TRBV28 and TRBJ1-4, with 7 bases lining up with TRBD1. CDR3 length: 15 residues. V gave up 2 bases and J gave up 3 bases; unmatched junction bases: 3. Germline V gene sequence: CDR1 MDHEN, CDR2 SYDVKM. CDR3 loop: CASSLRGTANEKLFF. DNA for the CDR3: TGTGCCAGCAGTTTACGTGGGACAGCTAATGAAAAACTGTTTTTT.

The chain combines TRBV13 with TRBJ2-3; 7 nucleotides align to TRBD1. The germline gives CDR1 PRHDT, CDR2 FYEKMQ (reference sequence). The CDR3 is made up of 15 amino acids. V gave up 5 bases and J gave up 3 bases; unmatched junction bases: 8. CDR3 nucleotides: TGTGCCAGCAGCGAGGGGGCAGGAAGAACAGATACGCAGTATTTT. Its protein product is CASSEGAGRTDTQYF.

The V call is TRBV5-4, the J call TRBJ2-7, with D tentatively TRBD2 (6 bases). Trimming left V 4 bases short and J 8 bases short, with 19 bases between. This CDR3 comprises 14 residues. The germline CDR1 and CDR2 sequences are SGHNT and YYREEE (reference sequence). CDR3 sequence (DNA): TGTGCCAGCAGCCACCCCCGACTAGGTCTTAAGCAGTACTTC. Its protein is CASSHPRLGLKQYF.

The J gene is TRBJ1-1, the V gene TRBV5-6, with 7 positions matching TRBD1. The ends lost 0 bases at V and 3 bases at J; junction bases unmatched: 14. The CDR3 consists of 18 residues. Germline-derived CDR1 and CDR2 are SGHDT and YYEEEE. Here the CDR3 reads CASSLGNKGARGDTEAFF. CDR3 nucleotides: TGTGCCAGCAGCTTGGGCAACAAGGGGGCGCGAGGGGACACTGAAGCTTTCTTT.

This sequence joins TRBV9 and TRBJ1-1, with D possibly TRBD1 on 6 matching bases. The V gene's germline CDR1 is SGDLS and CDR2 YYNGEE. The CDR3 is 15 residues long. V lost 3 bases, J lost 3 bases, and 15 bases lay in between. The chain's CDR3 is CASSAGTPSDTEAFF. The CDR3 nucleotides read TGTGCCAGCAGCGCGGGGACACCTTCTGACACTGAAGCTTTCTTT.

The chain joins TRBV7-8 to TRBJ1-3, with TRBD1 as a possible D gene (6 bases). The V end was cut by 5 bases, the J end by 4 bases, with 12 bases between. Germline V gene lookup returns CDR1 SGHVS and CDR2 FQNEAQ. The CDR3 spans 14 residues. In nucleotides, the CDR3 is TGTGCCAGCAGCCAACGGACAGCCGGAAACACCATATATTTT. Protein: CASSQRTAGNTIYF.

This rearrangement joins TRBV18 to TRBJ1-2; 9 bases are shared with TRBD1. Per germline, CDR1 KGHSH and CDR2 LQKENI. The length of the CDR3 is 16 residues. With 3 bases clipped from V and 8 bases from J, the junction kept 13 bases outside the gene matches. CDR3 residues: CASSPGPGTGPGGYTF. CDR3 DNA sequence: TGTGCCAGCTCACCCGGACCCGGGACAGGGCCGGGAGGCTACACCTTC.

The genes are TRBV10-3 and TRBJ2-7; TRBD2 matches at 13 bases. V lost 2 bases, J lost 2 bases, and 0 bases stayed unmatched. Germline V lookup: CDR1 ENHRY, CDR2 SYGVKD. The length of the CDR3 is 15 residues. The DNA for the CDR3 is TGTGCCATCAGTGAGGGGACTAGCGGGACCTACGAGCAGTACTTC. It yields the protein CAISEGTSGTYEQYF.

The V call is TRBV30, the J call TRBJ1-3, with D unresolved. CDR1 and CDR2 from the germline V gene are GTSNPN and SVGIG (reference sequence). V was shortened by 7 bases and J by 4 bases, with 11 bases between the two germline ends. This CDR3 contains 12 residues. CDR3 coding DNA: TGTGCCTTATCGCGGTTGGGAAACACCATATATTTT. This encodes CALSRLGNTIYF. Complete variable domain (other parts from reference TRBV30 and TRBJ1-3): SQTIHQWPATLVQPVGSPLSLECTVEGTSNPNLYWYRQAAGRGLQLLFYSVGIGQISSEVPQNLSASRPQDRQFILSSKKLLLSDSGFYLCALSRLGNTIYFGEGSWLTVV.

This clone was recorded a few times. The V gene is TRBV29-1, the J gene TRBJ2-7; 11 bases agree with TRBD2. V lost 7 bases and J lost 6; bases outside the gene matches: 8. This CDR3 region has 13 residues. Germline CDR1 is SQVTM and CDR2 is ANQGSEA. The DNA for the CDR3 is TGCAGCGCGATACTAGCGGGAGTAAGCGAGCAGTACTTC. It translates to CSAILAGVSEQYF.

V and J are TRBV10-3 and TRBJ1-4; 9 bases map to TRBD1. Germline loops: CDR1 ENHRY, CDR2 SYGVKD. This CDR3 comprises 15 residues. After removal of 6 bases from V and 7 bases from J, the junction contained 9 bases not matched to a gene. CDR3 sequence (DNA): TGTGCCATCAGCATTGACAGGGGGGTATCTGAAAAACTGTTTTTT. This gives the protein CAISIDRGVSEKLFF.

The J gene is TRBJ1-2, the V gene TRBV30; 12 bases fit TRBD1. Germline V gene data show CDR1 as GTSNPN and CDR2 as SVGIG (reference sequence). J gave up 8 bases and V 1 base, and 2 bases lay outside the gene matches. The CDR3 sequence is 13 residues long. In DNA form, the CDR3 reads TGTGCCTGGAGTGGGGACAGGGGGCCCGGCTACACCTTC. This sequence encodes CAWSGDRGPGYTF.

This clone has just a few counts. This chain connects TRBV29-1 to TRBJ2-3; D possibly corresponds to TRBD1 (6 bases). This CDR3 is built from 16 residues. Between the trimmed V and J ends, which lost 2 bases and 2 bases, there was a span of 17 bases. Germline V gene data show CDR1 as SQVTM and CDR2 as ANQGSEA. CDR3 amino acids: CSVEFQGLRATDTQYF. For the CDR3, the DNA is TGCAGCGTTGAATTCCAGGGGTTACGTGCCACAGATACGCAGTATTTT.

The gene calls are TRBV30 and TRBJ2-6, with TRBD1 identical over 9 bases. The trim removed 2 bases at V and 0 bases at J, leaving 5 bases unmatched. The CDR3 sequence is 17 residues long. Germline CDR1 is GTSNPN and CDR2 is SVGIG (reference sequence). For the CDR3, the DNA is TGTGCCTGGAGTTTAGGGACAGGGACCTCTGGGGCCAACGTCCTGACTTTC. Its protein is CAWSLGTGTSGANVLTF.

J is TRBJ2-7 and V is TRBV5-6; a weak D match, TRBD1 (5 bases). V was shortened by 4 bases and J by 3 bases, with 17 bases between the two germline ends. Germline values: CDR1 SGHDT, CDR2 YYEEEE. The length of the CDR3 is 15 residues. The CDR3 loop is CASSAGRQPLYEQYF. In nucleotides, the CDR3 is TGTGCCAGCAGCGCCGGACGACAGCCCCTCTACGAGCAGTACTTC.

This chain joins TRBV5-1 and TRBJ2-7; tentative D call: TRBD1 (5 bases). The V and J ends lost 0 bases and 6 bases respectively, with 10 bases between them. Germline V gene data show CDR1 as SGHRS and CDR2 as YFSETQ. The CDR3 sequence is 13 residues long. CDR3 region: CASSLGQMGEQYF. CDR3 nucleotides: TGCGCCAGCAGCTTGGGACAGATGGGCGAGCAGTACTTC.

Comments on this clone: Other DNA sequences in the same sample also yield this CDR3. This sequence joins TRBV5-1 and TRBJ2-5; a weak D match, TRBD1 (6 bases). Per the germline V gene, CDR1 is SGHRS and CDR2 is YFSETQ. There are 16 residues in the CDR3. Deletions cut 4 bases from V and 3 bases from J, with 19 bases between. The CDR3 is CASSRGLRQIEETQYF. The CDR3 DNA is TGCGCCAGCAGCAGGGGGTTGCGACAGATAGAAGAGACCCAGTACTTC.

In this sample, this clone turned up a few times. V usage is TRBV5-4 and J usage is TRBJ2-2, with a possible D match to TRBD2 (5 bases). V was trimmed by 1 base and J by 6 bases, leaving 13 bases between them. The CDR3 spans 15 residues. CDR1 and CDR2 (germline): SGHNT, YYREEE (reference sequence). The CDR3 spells CASSLFSGISGELFF. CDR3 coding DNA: TGTGCCAGCAGCTTGTTTTCCGGGATTTCCGGGGAGCTGTTTTTT.

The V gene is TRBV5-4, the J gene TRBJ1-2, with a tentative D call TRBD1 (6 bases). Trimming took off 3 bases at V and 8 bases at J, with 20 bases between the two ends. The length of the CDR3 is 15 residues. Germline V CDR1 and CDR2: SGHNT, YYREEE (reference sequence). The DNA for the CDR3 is TGTGCCAGCAGCTCGGGACAATCCCACCGTTCGGGCTACACCTTC. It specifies CASSSGQSHRSGYTF.

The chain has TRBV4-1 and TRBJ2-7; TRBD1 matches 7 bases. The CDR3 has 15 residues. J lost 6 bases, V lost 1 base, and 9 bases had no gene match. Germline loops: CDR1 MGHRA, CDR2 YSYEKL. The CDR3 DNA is TGCGCCAGCAGCCAAGTTCGTGACAGGGAACGCGAGCAGTACTTC. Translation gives CASSQVRDREREQYF.

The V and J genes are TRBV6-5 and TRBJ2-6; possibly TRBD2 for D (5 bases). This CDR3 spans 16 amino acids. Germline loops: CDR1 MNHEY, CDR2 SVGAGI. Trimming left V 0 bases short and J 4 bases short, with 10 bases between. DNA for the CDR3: TGTGCCAGCAGTTACTCGGGAGTGGCCGGGGCCAACGTCCTGACTTTC. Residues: CASSYSGVAGANVLTF.

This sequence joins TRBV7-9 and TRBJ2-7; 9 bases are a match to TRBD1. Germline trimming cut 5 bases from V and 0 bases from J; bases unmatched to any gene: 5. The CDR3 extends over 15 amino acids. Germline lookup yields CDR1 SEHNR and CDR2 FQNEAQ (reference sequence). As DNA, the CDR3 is TGTGCCAGCAGCCGGGACAGGGCTTTCTCCTACGAGCAGTACTTC. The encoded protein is CASSRDRAFSYEQYF.

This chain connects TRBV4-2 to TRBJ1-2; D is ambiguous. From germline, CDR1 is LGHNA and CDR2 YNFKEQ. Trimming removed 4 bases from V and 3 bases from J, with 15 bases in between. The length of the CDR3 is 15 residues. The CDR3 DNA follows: TGTGCCAGCAGCCCTGGAGGGAGAGTAGACTATGGCTACACCTTC. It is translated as CASSPGGRVDYGYTF.

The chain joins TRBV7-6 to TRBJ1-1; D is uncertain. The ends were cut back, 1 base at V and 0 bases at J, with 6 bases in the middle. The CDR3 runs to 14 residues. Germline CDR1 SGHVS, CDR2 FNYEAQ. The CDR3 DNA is TGTGCCAGCAGCTTAGGCGGCGTGAACACTGAAGCTTTCTTT. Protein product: CASSLGGVNTEAFF.

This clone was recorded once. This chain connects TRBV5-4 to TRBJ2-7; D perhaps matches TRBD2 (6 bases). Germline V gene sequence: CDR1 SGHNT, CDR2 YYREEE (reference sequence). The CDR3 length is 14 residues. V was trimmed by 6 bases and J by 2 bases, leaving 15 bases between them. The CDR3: CASTPPGGAYEQYF. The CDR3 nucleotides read TGTGCCAGCACCCCACCCGGCGGGGCCTACGAGCAGTACTTC.

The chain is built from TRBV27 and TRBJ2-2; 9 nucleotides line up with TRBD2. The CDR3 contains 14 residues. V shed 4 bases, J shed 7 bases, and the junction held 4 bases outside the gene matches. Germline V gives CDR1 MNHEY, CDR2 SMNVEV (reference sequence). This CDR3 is CASSWLAGSGELFF. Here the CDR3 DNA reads TGTGCCAGCAGTTGGCTAGCGGGGAGCGGGGAGCTGTTTTTT.

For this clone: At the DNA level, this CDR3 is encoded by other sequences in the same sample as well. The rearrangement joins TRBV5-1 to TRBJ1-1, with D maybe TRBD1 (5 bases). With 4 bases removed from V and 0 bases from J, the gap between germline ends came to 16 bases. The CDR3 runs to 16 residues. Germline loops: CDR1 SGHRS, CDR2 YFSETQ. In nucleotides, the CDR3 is TGCGCCAGCAGCCTAACACCGGGGGTATTGAACACTGAAGCTTTCTTT. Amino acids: CASSLTPGVLNTEAFF. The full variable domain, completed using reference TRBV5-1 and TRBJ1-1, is KAGVTQTPRYLIKTRGQQVTLSCSPISGHRSVSWYQQTPGQGLQFLFEYFSETQRNKGNFPGRFSGRQFSNSRSEMNVSTLELGDSALYLCASSLTPGVLNTEAFFGQGTRLTVV.

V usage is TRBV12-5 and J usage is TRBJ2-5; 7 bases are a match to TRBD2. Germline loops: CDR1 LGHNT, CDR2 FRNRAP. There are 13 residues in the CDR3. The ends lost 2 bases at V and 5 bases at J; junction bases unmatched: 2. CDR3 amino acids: CASGLLGGETQYF. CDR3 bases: TGTGCTAGTGGTTTGCTGGGGGGGGAGACCCAGTACTTC.